The 24 T cell receptor beta chains below were found in one sample sequenced in a study of Ad26.COV2.S vaccination and SARS-CoV-2 variants. Documented treatment: over 15 received Ad26.COV2.S at low or high dose, single or two shots; roughly five received placebo; per-sample allocation not given. Sampling was done on day 63 after the first vaccine or placebo injection. Assay used: immunoSEQ multiplex PCR; TCRdb lists only in-frame clones, some missing. The repertoire consists of some 330,000 clones, with under 90% occurring once and the leading ten covering around 5.5%. This sample comprised peripheral blood, obtained in a trial of Ad26.COV2.S vaccine versus placebo. Receptor source: a person aged 18-60 years who received the Ad26.COV2.S COVID-19 vaccine or a placebo.

The chain carries TRBV18 and TRBJ1-3; a weak D match, TRBD1 (5 bases). The CDR3 is made up of 16 amino acids. Germline lookup yields CDR1 KGHSH and CDR2 LQKENI. The V end lost 1 base, the J end lost 0 bases, and 10 bases lay between the germline ends. The CDR3 DNA reads as TGTGCCAGCTCACCACTAGACAGCCACTCTGGAAACACCATATATTTT. This translates into CASSPLDSHSGNTIYF.

The J gene is TRBJ2-2, the V gene TRBV5-1; D is possibly TRBD1 (6 bases). Trimming shortened V by 1 base and J by 3 bases, and 25 bases separated the two germline ends. Per germline, CDR1 SGHRS and CDR2 YFSETQ. The CDR3 is 20 amino acids. CDR3 sequence (DNA): TGCGCCAGCAGCTTGACGATACTACAGGGTACAGGGCGTGACACCGGGGAGCTGTTTTTT. Its translation: CASSLTILQGTGRDTGELFF.

The chain couples TRBV29-1 to TRBJ2-1; the match to TRBD2 covers 9 bases. V lost 5 bases to trimming and J lost 6 bases; unmatched junction nucleotides: 5. The CDR3 sequence is 13 residues long. Germline V gives CDR1 SQVTM, CDR2 ANQGSEA. This CDR3 is CSVKTTSGNEQFF. The CDR3 nucleotides read TGCAGCGTTAAAACGACTAGCGGCAATGAGCAGTTCTTC.

V usage is TRBV3-1 (or the pseudogene TRBV3-2) and J usage is TRBJ2-1; D is tentatively TRBD1 or TRBD2 (5 bases each). From germline, CDR1 is LGHDT and CDR2 YNNKEL (reference sequence). The CDR3 is 18 residues long. Trimming shortened V by 4 bases and J by 8 bases, and 27 bases separated the two germline ends. The CDR3 loop is CASSPRRKRGKTKDEQFF. CDR3 nucleotide sequence: TGTGCCAGCAGCCCCCGCCGGAAGAGGGGAAAGACTAAGGATGAGCAGTTCTTC.

The chain uses TRBV18 and TRBJ1-5, with TRBD1 identical over 9 bases. The trim removed 5 bases at V and 7 bases at J, leaving 6 bases unmatched. Germline V gene data show CDR1 as KGHSH and CDR2 as LQKENI. The CDR3 spans 14 residues. The CDR3 DNA follows: TGTGCCAGCTCAGACGGACAGGGGTGGCAGCCCCAGCATTTT. This translates into CASSDGQGWQPQHF.

This clone has a handful of counts. The CDR3 reads CSETAVFPLGYTF. For the CDR3, the DNA is TGCAGCGAGACCGCAGTTTTCCCCTTAGGCTACACCTTC. The J gene is TRBJ1-2, the V gene TRBV29-1; no definite D call. Looked up from germline, CDR1 is SQVTM and CDR2 is ANQGSEA. V was trimmed by 7 bases and J by 8 bases, leaving 20 bases between them. This CDR3 region has 13 residues.

This rearrangement joins TRBV5-4 to TRBJ2-7; D not resolved. This CDR3 comprises 14 residues. Germline V gives CDR1 SGHNT, CDR2 YYREEE (reference sequence). Trimming took off 2 bases at V and 7 bases at J, with 16 bases between the two ends. The CDR3 nucleotides read TGTGCCAGCAGCTTATGGGTTACGGATTTAGAGCAGTACTTC. Translated: CASSLWVTDLEQYF.

The CDR3 protein is CASSPGQERETEAFF. Here the CDR3 DNA reads TGTGCCAGCTCACCCGGACAGGAGCGAGAAACTGAAGCTTTCTTT. This rearrangement joins TRBV18 to TRBJ1-1; 7 nucleotides match TRBD1. There are 15 residues in the CDR3. Germline lookup yields CDR1 KGHSH and CDR2 LQKENI. V dropped 3 bases and J dropped 5; count of bases not matched to a gene: 9.

This clone was seen once. This chain connects TRBV19 to TRBJ1-1; TRBD1 is a possible D gene (5 bases). Trimming stripped 3 bases from V and 0 bases from J, with 14 bases between. The CDR3 totals 16 residues. In germline, CDR1 is LNHDA, CDR2 SQIVND (reference sequence). CDR3 protein: CASSMSRGGLNTEAFF. The CDR3, as DNA: TGTGCCAGTAGTATGTCCCGGGGGGGACTGAACACTGAAGCTTTCTTT.

This rearrangement joins TRBV6-2 or TRBV6-3 to TRBJ2-7; D may be TRBD2 (5 bases). CDR1 and CDR2 (germline): MNHEY, SVGEGT. The CDR3 runs to 15 residues. Trimming removed 0 bases at V and 2 bases at J, with 11 bases between. CDR3 loop: CASSYSISVPYEQYV. For the CDR3, the DNA is TGTGCCAGCAGTTACTCGATTAGCGTTCCCTACGAGCAGTACGTC.

The chain carries TRBV2 and TRBJ1-1; D gene unclear. V dropped 4 bases and J dropped 5 bases, with 8 bases sitting between them. The length of the CDR3 is 12 residues. Germline V gives CDR1 SNHLY, CDR2 FYNNEI. CDR3 in DNA: TGTGCCAGCAGTGCCCCTCCTACTGAAGCTTTCTTT. Translated, it gives CASSAPPTEAFF. Supplemented by reference TRBV2 and TRBJ1-1, the full variable domain reads EPEVTQTPSHQVTQMGQEVILRCVPISNHLYFYWYRQILGQKVEFLVSFYNNEISEKSEIFDDQFSVERPDGSNFTLKIRSTKLEDSAMYFCASSAPPTEAFFGQGTRLTVV.

V usage is TRBV18 and J usage is TRBJ2-5; D is undetermined. This CDR3 is built from 12 residues. The ends were cut back, 5 bases at V and 0 bases at J, with 4 bases in the middle. CDR1 is KGHSH and CDR2 is LQKENI in the germline V gene. CDR3 in DNA: TGTGCCAGCTCAACATACCAAGAGACCCAGTACTTC. Residues: CASSTYQETQYF.

V usage is TRBV5-5 and J usage is TRBJ2-1; D possibly matches TRBD1 or TRBD2 (5 bases each). Looked up from germline, CDR1 is SGHKS and CDR2 is YYEKEE (reference sequence). The CDR3 sequence is 17 residues long. The germline V and J ends were trimmed by 4 bases and 3 bases, with 20 bases remaining between them. The CDR3 coding sequence is TGTGCCAGCAGCCTCTCCGGGACCGGCCCCCGCTACAATGAGCAGTTCTTC. Amino acid sequence: CASSLSGTGPRYNEQFF.

The rearrangement joins TRBV7-2 to TRBJ2-1; D is tentatively TRBD1 or TRBD2 (5 bases each). Germline assignment: CDR1 SGHTA and CDR2 FQGNSA. The CDR3 has 15 amino acids. Deletions cut 3 bases from V and 0 bases from J, with 9 bases between. This CDR3 reads CASSLGVSSYNEQFF. The CDR3 region has the DNA TGTGCCAGCAGCTTGGGGGTTAGCTCCTACAATGAGCAGTTCTTC.

The chain uses TRBV6-1 and TRBJ2-4, with D unclear. V lost 1 base to trimming and J lost 6 bases, with 10 bases between them. CDR3 length equals 14 residues. The germline V gene encodes CDR1 MNHNS and CDR2 SASEGT. DNA of the CDR3: TGTGCCAGCAGTGAAGAGGCGACAAGAAACATTCAGTACTTC. It encodes CASSEEATRNIQYF.

The rearrangement joins TRBV29-1 to TRBJ1-1, with D hard to call. CDR3 size: 10 residues. With 4 bases removed from V and 7 bases from J, the gap between germline ends came to 7 bases. Per the germline V gene, CDR1 is SQVTM and CDR2 is ANQGSEA. In DNA, the CDR3 is TGCAGCGTTGGGGATGTTGAAGCTTTCTTT. Protein: CSVGDVEAFF.

The chain couples TRBV5-6 to TRBJ2-7; D is ambiguous. This CDR3 has 15 residues. Per germline, CDR1 SGHDT and CDR2 YYEEEE. Trimming pared 0 bases from V and 3 bases from J, leaving 13 bases between. CDR3 sequence reads: CASSLVGLGGYEQYF. The CDR3 coding sequence is TGTGCCAGCAGCTTGGTAGGGCTAGGCGGCTACGAGCAGTACTTC.

The rearrangement uses TRBV11-2 and TRBJ1-3; D may be TRBD1 (6 bases). The germline CDR1 and CDR2 sequences are SGHAT and FQNNGV. Trimming took 1 base from V and 4 from J, leaving 14 bases between them. This CDR3 is built from 16 residues. CDR3 sequence: CASSLVYGGRGNTIYF. The CDR3 DNA follows: TGTGCCAGCAGCTTAGTTTACGGGGGGCGAGGAAACACCATATATTTT.

The J gene is TRBJ1-6, the V gene TRBV4-2, with 8 bases fitting TRBD1. Germline CDR1 LGHNA, CDR2 YNFKEQ. The junction had 7 bases not matched to a gene; V was cut back by 2 bases and J by 7 bases. The CDR3 covers 16 residues. CDR3 nucleotide sequence: TGTGCCAGCAGCCAACCACAGGGGGGAGGGAATTCACCCCTCCACTTT. Amino acids: CASSQPQGGGNSPLHF.

This clone was recorded once. The chain is built from TRBV5-4 and TRBJ2-5; 7 bases agree with TRBD1. After removal of 0 bases from V and 8 bases from J, the junction contained 10 bases not matched to a gene. Germline CDR1 is SGHNT and CDR2 is YYREEE (reference sequence). CDR3 length: 15 residues. In nucleotides, the CDR3 is TGTGCCAGCAGCTTGGCCACAGGGGCCTCAAACACCCAGTACTTC. This codes for CASSLATGASNTQYF.

The genes are TRBV27 and TRBJ2-1; no definite D call. The V end lost 6 bases, the J end lost 0 bases, and 9 bases lay between the germline ends. Germline CDR1 is MNHEY and CDR2 is SMNVEV (reference sequence). The CDR3 sequence is 14 residues long. The CDR3: CASRGPLSYNEQFF. The CDR3 bases are TGTGCCAGCAGAGGGCCCCTCTCCTACAATGAGCAGTTCTTC.

This chain uses TRBV3-1 (or the pseudogene TRBV3-2) with TRBJ2-2; D gene unclear. V lost 6 bases to trimming and J lost 2 bases, with 4 bases between them. There are 12 residues in the CDR3. CDR1 is LGHDT, CDR2 YNNKEL, per germline (reference sequence). CDR3 in DNA: TGTGCCAGCAGACTCAACACCGGGGAGCTGTTTTTT. Translation: CASRLNTGELFF.

This clone came up a few times. The chain uses TRBV7-2 and TRBJ1-6, with 8 bases aligning to TRBD1. CDR3 length: 17 amino acids. Germline values: CDR1 SGHTA, CDR2 FQGNSA. V gave up 2 bases and J gave up 3 bases; unmatched junction bases: 6. The CDR3 DNA is TGTGCCAGCAGCTTATTTCAAACAGGGGGCTATAATTCACCCCTCCACTTT. Protein product: CASSLFQTGGYNSPLHF. The full variable domain, completed using reference TRBV7-2 and TRBJ1-6, is GAGVSQSPSNKVTEKGKDVELRCDPISGHTALYWYRQSLGQGLEFLIYFQGNSAPDKSGLPSDRFSAERTGGSVSTLTIQRTQQEDSAVYLCASSLFQTGGYNSPLHFGNGTRLTVT.

The chain links TRBV6-5 to TRBJ1-1; no clear D gene. The CDR3 covers 13 residues. Trimming pared 0 bases from V and 4 bases from J, leaving 6 bases between. The V gene's germline CDR1 is MNHEY and CDR2 SVGAGI. The chain's CDR3 is CASSYSTFTEAFF. CDR3 nucleotides: TGTGCCAGCAGTTACTCGACTTTCACTGAAGCTTTCTTT.